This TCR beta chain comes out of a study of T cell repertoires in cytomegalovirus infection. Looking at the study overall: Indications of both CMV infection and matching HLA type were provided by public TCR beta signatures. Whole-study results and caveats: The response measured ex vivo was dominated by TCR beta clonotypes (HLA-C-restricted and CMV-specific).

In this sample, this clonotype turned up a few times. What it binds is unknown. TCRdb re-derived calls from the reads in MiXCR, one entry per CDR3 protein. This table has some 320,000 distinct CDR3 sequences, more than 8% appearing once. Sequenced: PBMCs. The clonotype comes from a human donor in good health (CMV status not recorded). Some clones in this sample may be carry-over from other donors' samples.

CDR3 residues: CASSSLQGGSGNTIYF. The DNA for the CDR3 is TGTGCCAGCAGCTCTCTCCAGGGGGGATCTGGAAACACCATATATTTT. The V call is TRBV12-3 or TRBV12-4, the J call TRBJ1-3; 7 bases match TRBD1. Germline trimming cut 6 bases from V and 1 base from J; bases unmatched to any gene: 9. The CDR3 sequence is 16 residues long.